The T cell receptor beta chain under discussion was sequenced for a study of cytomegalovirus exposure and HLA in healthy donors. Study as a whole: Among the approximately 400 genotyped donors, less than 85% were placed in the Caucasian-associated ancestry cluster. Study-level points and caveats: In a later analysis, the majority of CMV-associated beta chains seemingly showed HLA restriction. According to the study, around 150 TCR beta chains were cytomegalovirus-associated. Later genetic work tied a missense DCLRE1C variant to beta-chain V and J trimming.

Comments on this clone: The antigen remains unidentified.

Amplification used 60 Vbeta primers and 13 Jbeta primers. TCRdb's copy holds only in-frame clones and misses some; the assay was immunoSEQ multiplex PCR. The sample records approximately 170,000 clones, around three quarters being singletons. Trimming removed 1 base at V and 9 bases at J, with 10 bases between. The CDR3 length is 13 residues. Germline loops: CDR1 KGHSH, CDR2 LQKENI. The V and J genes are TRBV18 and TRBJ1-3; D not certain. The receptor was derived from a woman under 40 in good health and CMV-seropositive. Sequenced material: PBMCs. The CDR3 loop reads CASSPREIGTIYF. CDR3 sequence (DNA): TGTGCCAGCTCACCACGGGAGATTGGCACCATATATTTT.